This T cell receptor beta chain was sequenced during a study of blood T cell repertoires in COVID-19. Study-wide background: T cells, B-cell-depleted T cells, or PBMCs supplied cDNA or gDNA.

Libraries were prepared by immunoSEQ multiplex PCR; TCRdb keeps only in-frame clonotypes and omits some of them. This table holds 150,000 or so clones, more than 75% found once. V lost 5 bases to trimming and J lost 6 bases, with 18 bases between them. The V gene's germline CDR1 is SGDLS and CDR2 YYNGEE. The CDR3 is 15 amino acids. Sequenced: PBMCs or T cells enriched from blood (not recorded which). The sequence derives from a man aged 35 to 55 who had recovered from COVID-19. The rearrangement uses TRBV9 and TRBJ2-1, with a possible D match to TRBD1 (6 bases). The CDR3 sequence is CASSQGSVSGNEQFF. The CDR3 bases are TGTGCCAGCAGTCAGGGGAGTGTCTCAGGCAATGAGCAGTTCTTC.